These T cell receptor beta chains were read from a single sample in a study of human T cells and chemical hapten exposure. In TCRdb, the RACE reads were re-called with MiXCR into one record per CDR3 protein. The sample carries around 160,000 distinct CDR3 sequences, around 15% recorded once. Here the sequenced sample was whole blood, taken in connection with sensitization to the hapten diphenylcyclopropenone (DPC). These receptors were collected from a young woman with alopecia areata. Some clones in this sample may be carry-over from other donors' samples. CDR3s include the opening cysteine and the closing phenylalanine or tryptophan. A D gene is named only where the DNA matches it firmly. Only some rows state a clone size, as once, few, many or a class for expanded clones.

abundance: few; v_gene: TRBV10-1; d_gene: -; j_gene: TRBJ1-6; CDR3nt: TGCGCCAGCACCGGCGGAGAAACCCTCCACTTT; CDR3aa: CASTGGETLHF
abundance: many; v_gene: TRBV28; d_gene: -; j_gene: TRBJ2-3; CDR3nt: TGTGCCAGCAGTTTACAGGGTACAGATACGCAGTATTTT; CDR3aa: CASSLQGTDTQYF
abundance: -; v_gene: TRBV4-2; d_gene: -; j_gene: TRBJ1-2; CDR3nt: TGTGCCAGCAGCAGAGGACTGTGGGGCTACACCTTC; CDR3aa: CASSRGLWGYTF
abundance: -; v_gene: TRBV27; d_gene: TRBD1; j_gene: TRBJ1-1; CDR3nt: TGTGCCAGCAGTCTACGCTCGACAGGGGGCGCGGGTCCAGCTTTCTTT; CDR3aa: CASSLRSTGGAGPAFF
abundance: -; v_gene: TRBV6-2/TRBV6-3; d_gene: -; j_gene: TRBJ1-1; CDR3nt: TGTGCCAGCAGTCGGATCTCTATGAACACTGAAGCTTTCTTT; CDR3aa: CASSRISMNTEAFF
abundance: many; v_gene: TRBV28; d_gene: -; j_gene: TRBJ2-7; CDR3nt: TGTGCCAGCAGTCTACGGACAGACGAGCAGTACTTC; CDR3aa: CASSLRTDEQYF
abundance: few; v_gene: TRBV7-9; d_gene: TRBD1; j_gene: TRBJ2-5; CDR3nt: TGTGCCAGCAGCCCTGGACAGGGGGCAGGAGAGACCCAGTACTTC; CDR3aa: CASSPGQGAGETQYF
abundance: many; v_gene: TRBV6-6; d_gene: -; j_gene: TRBJ1-2; CDR3nt: TGTGCCAGCACCGATGTGGGGGGGTACCCTCCTCGAGGCTACACCTTC; CDR3aa: CASTDVGGYPPRGYTF
abundance: -; v_gene: TRBV7-6; d_gene: -; j_gene: TRBJ2-2; CDR3nt: TGTGCCAGCAGCTTAGTGAGCGCGCCGAACACCGGGGAGCTGTTTTTT; CDR3aa: CASSLVSAPNTGELFF
abundance: -; v_gene: TRBV5-4; d_gene: TRBD2; j_gene: TRBJ2-5; CDR3nt: TGTGCCAGCAGCCCAACCCCGGGACTAGCGGGGGCCCCGTACCAAGAGACCCAGTACTTC; CDR3aa: CASSPTPGLAGAPYQETQYF
abundance: -; v_gene: TRBV10-2; d_gene: TRBD1; j_gene: TRBJ1-2; CDR3nt: TGCGCCAGCAGTGATAACGCCGGGACAGGAGGTTATGGCTACACCTTC; CDR3aa: CASSDNAGTGGYGYTF
abundance: few; v_gene: TRBV12-3/TRBV12-4; d_gene: TRBD1; j_gene: TRBJ1-2; CDR3nt: TGTGCCAGCAGTAACGGGACAGGGGACACCTTC; CDR3aa: CASSNGTGDTF
abundance: many; v_gene: TRBV12-3/TRBV12-4; d_gene: -; j_gene: TRBJ1-5; CDR3nt: TGTGCCAGCAGCTCCAAAGGGGGCAATCAGCCCCAGCATTTT; CDR3aa: CASSSKGGNQPQHF
abundance: -; v_gene: TRBV2; d_gene: -; j_gene: TRBJ1-3; CDR3nt: TGTGCCAGCAGTGCCGACAGGCACTCTGGAAACACCATATATTTT; CDR3aa: CASSADRHSGNTIYF
abundance: few; v_gene: TRBV10-3; d_gene: -; j_gene: TRBJ1-2; CDR3nt: TGTGCCATCAGCCTCGAGACCGGCGGCTACACCTTC; CDR3aa: CAISLETGGYTF
abundance: few; v_gene: TRBV10-3; d_gene: -; j_gene: TRBJ2-7; CDR3nt: TGTGCCATCAGATCAACCGGGACTCTAGGCGAGCAGTACTTC; CDR3aa: CAIRSTGTLGEQYF
abundance: few; v_gene: TRBV11-3; d_gene: -; j_gene: TRBJ1-2; CDR3nt: TGTGCCAGCAGCTCGGATAACTATGGCTACACCTTC; CDR3aa: CASSSDNYGYTF
abundance: -; v_gene: TRBV28; d_gene: -; j_gene: TRBJ2-1; CDR3nt: TGTGCCAGCAGTACTCGATACAATGAGCAGTTCTTC; CDR3aa: CASSTRYNEQFF
abundance: -; v_gene: TRBV11-3; d_gene: -; j_gene: TRBJ1-1; CDR3nt: TGTGCCAGCAGCTTCTATTCCGGGGGGGATATAGGGACTGAAGCTTTCTTT; CDR3aa: CASSFYSGGDIGTEAFF
abundance: many; v_gene: TRBV12-3/TRBV12-4; d_gene: TRBD1; j_gene: TRBJ2-3; CDR3nt: TGTGCCAGCAGCCGACGGACAGGGCGGACAGATACGCAGTATTTT; CDR3aa: CASSRRTGRTDTQYF
abundance: few; v_gene: TRBV27; d_gene: -; j_gene: TRBJ2-3; CDR3nt: TGTGCCAGCAGTTTACAAGCGAGGGCAGATACGCAGTATTTT; CDR3aa: CASSLQARADTQYF
abundance: few; v_gene: TRBV29-1; d_gene: -; j_gene: TRBJ2-3; CDR3nt: TGCAGCGTTGTTTTTTATAAGGGTAACGTCTATACAGATACGCAGTATTTT; CDR3aa: CSVVFYKGNVYTDTQYF
abundance: few; v_gene: TRBV11-2; d_gene: -; j_gene: TRBJ2-1; CDR3nt: TGTGCCAGCAGCGTTCAGGGACGGGATGAGCAGTTCTTC; CDR3aa: CASSVQGRDEQFF
abundance: few; v_gene: TRBV5-4; d_gene: -; j_gene: TRBJ2-2; CDR3nt: TGTGCCAGCGGACCAGGGGGGTTTAACACCGGGGAGCTGTTTTTT; CDR3aa: CASGPGGFNTGELFF
abundance: -; v_gene: TRBV28; d_gene: TRBD1; j_gene: TRBJ1-4; CDR3nt: TGTGCCAGCAGTCCAACAGGGGGTGCTGAAAAACTGTTTTTT; CDR3aa: CASSPTGGAEKLFF
abundance: -; v_gene: TRBV24-1; d_gene: -; j_gene: TRBJ1-5; CDR3nt: TGTGCCACCAGTGACAGGGGAGATCAGCCCCAGCATTTT; CDR3aa: CATSDRGDQPQHF
abundance: many; v_gene: TRBV29-1; d_gene: -; j_gene: TRBJ2-7; CDR3nt: TGCAGCGTTGGGGACGGTGGGGGGTTGCCCTACGAGCAGTACTTC; CDR3aa: CSVGDGGGLPYEQYF
abundance: many; v_gene: TRBV7-6; d_gene: TRBD2; j_gene: TRBJ2-3; CDR3nt: TGTGCCAGCAGCTCCCACCCTCGGGGGGGCCGCACAGATACGCAGTATTTT; CDR3aa: CASSSHPRGGRTDTQYF
abundance: -; v_gene: TRBV6-5; d_gene: -; j_gene: TRBJ1-2; CDR3nt: TGTACCAGCAGGAAGGGACAATTCGGCTACACCTTC; CDR3aa: CTSRKGQFGYTF
abundance: -; v_gene: TRBV29-1; d_gene: TRBD2; j_gene: TRBJ2-5; CDR3nt: TGCAGCGCCCCAGGACTAGCGGGGCCCCGGGGGGAGACCCAGTACTTC; CDR3aa: CSAPGLAGPRGETQYF
abundance: few; v_gene: TRBV4-3; d_gene: -; j_gene: TRBJ2-7; CDR3nt: TGCGCCAGCAGCCACCACAGGGGACTCTCCTACGAGCAGTACTTC; CDR3aa: CASSHHRGLSYEQYF
abundance: -; v_gene: TRBV3-1; d_gene: -; j_gene: TRBJ2-3; CDR3nt: TGTGCCAGCAGCCAAGTAGGGGGTTCGGTCGCAGATACGCAGTATTTT; CDR3aa: CASSQVGGSVADTQYF
abundance: few; v_gene: TRBV20-1; d_gene: -; j_gene: TRBJ2-2; CDR3nt: TGCAGTCTATCCGACAGTGTTAACACCGGGGAGCTGTTTTTT; CDR3aa: CSLSDSVNTGELFF
abundance: few; v_gene: TRBV5-4; d_gene: -; j_gene: TRBJ2-7; CDR3nt: TGTGCCAGCAGCTCGCGACCGACGACCTACGAGCAGTACTTC; CDR3aa: CASSSRPTTYEQYF
abundance: -; v_gene: TRBV10-3; d_gene: -; j_gene: TRBJ2-1; CDR3nt: TGTGCCATCAGGGAGGCCGCGGCGGATGAGCAGTTCTTC; CDR3aa: CAIREAAADEQFF
abundance: few; v_gene: TRBV5-6; d_gene: -; j_gene: TRBJ2-6; CDR3nt: TGTGCCAGCAGCTCGACTCGTATCTCTGGGGCCAACGTCCTGACTTTC; CDR3aa: CASSSTRISGANVLTF
abundance: -; v_gene: TRBV29-1; d_gene: -; j_gene: TRBJ1-1; CDR3nt: TGCAGCGTTGAATCGCCCCAGGGGATGAAACCATTT; CDR3aa: CSVESPQGMKPF
abundance: -; v_gene: TRBV7-9; d_gene: -; j_gene: TRBJ2-7; CDR3nt: TGTGCCAGCAGCCCCGCGGGGAGCCGGAGCTACGAGCAGTACTTC; CDR3aa: CASSPAGSRSYEQYF
abundance: few; v_gene: TRBV5-4; d_gene: TRBD2; j_gene: TRBJ2-2; CDR3nt: TGTGCCAGCAGCCGTATAGCGGGAGGGCAAGCCGGGGAGCTGTTTTTT; CDR3aa: CASSRIAGGQAGELFF
abundance: few; v_gene: TRBV6-2/TRBV6-3; d_gene: TRBD2; j_gene: TRBJ2-1; CDR3nt: TGTGCCAGCAACCCAACGACTAGCGGTGTATCGAATGAGCAGTTCTTC; CDR3aa: CASNPTTSGVSNEQFF
abundance: many; v_gene: TRBV7-9; d_gene: -; j_gene: TRBJ2-7; CDR3nt: TGTGCCAGCAGGACAAACACGGGGAGCTCCTACGAGCAGTACTTC; CDR3aa: CASRTNTGSSYEQYF
abundance: few; v_gene: TRBV5-5; d_gene: -; j_gene: TRBJ1-2; CDR3nt: TGTGCCAGCAGCTTGGTTCAGGCCGGGTATGGCTACACCTTC; CDR3aa: CASSLVQAGYGYTF
abundance: few; v_gene: TRBV19; d_gene: -; j_gene: TRBJ2-2; CDR3nt: TGTGCCAGTAGTATAGATAACCGGGGAAGGCACACCGGGGAGCTGTTTTTT; CDR3aa: CASSIDNRGRHTGELFF
abundance: few; v_gene: TRBV19; d_gene: -; j_gene: TRBJ2-1; CDR3nt: TGTGCCAGTAGTGTGGACTCTAATGGACTTGCTTACAATGAGCAGTTCTTC; CDR3aa: CASSVDSNGLAYNEQFF
abundance: few; v_gene: TRBV7-2; d_gene: TRBD2; j_gene: TRBJ2-3; CDR3nt: TGTGCCAGCAGCGCCCCCAATAGCGGGAGAAGTCGTGTCAGCCCAGATACGCAGTATTTT; CDR3aa: CASSAPNSGRSRVSPDTQYF
abundance: -; v_gene: TRBV12-3/TRBV12-4; d_gene: -; j_gene: TRBJ1-5; CDR3nt: TGTGCCAGCAGGAAGACAGATAGCAATCAGCCCCAGCATTTT; CDR3aa: CASRKTDSNQPQHF
abundance: few; v_gene: TRBV28; d_gene: -; j_gene: TRBJ1-2; CDR3nt: TGTGCCAGCAGTGGTGGGGTGAGTCACAATGGCTACACCTTC; CDR3aa: CASSGGVSHNGYTF
abundance: many; v_gene: TRBV29-1; d_gene: -; j_gene: TRBJ1-1; CDR3nt: TGCAGCGTTGAGGGCTTTTACAACACTGAAGCTTTCTTT; CDR3aa: CSVEGFYNTEAFF
abundance: few; v_gene: TRBV29-1; d_gene: -; j_gene: TRBJ2-7; CDR3nt: TGCAGCGTTAAAATCGGACGGGGCTATCCCTACGAGCAGTACTTC; CDR3aa: CSVKIGRGYPYEQYF
abundance: many; v_gene: TRBV5-1; d_gene: TRBD1; j_gene: TRBJ1-4; CDR3nt: TGCGCCAGCAGCATCGGACAGGGTAATGAAAAACTGTTTTTT; CDR3aa: CASSIGQGNEKLFF
abundance: -; v_gene: TRBV6-2/TRBV6-3; d_gene: -; j_gene: TRBJ2-7; CDR3nt: TGTGCCAGCAGCAAGACAGGCTCCTACGAGCAGTACTTC; CDR3aa: CASSKTGSYEQYF
abundance: -; v_gene: TRBV11-3; d_gene: TRBD1; j_gene: TRBJ1-1; CDR3nt: TGTGCCAGCGGTGACAGGGGGCGCGTGGGGACTGAAGCTTTCTTT; CDR3aa: CASGDRGRVGTEAFF